One sample yielded the 24 T cell receptor beta chains listed below, sequenced in a study of blood T cells in healthy people across ages. Together with a sample-barcoded 5' primer, a J-beta primer mix was included in a second PCR lasting about 7 to 12 cycles. TCRdb reprocessed the 5' RACE reads with MiXCR, giving one entry per CDR3 protein. The sample has 750,000 to 950,000 distinct CDR3 sequences, roughly 25% seen once. These data also formed part of another study, on T cells of mothers and their children.

The sequenced sample consisted of blood. These receptors all come from a boy between 10 and 17 years old in good health.

CDR3 protein: CASSLSAGNQPQHF. The CDR3 nucleotides are TGTGCCAGCAGCTTATCGGCAGGCAATCAGCCCCAGCATTTT. V gene TRBV7-9 combines with J gene TRBJ1-5; no definite D call. V was clipped by 2 bases and J by 2 bases, with 7 bases between them. The CDR3 is made up of 14 amino acids. The germline V gene has CDR1 SEHNR and CDR2 FQNEAQ (reference sequence).

The chain uses TRBV29-1 and TRBJ2-1, with TRBD1 as a possible D gene (6 bases). The CDR3 has 19 residues. Germline assignment: CDR1 SQVTM and CDR2 ANQGSEA. Trimming took off 3 bases at V and 3 bases at J, with 27 bases between the two ends. CDR3 DNA sequence: TGCAGCGTTGATGGTACGATCCAGGGGTTTCGGAGGTTCTACAATGAGCAGTTCTTC. The encoded protein is CSVDGTIQGFRRFYNEQFF.

The rearrangement uses TRBV5-6 and TRBJ2-5, with D perhaps matching TRBD2 (5 bases). The V end lost 4 bases, the J end lost 7 bases, and 14 bases lay between the germline ends. The germline V gene encodes CDR1 SGHDT and CDR2 YYEEEE. This CDR3 is built from 13 residues. CDR3 coding DNA: TGTGCCAGCAGCCGACGGATAGAGGGGACCCAGTACTTC. It is translated as CASSRRIEGTQYF.

The genes are TRBV28 and TRBJ1-4; 11 nucleotides line up with TRBD1. The V segment lost 11 bases and the J segment 8 bases; nucleotides outside the gene matches: 7. CDR3 length: 13 amino acids. Germline V CDR1 and CDR2: MDHEN, SYDVKM. The CDR3: CAARDRGLEKLFF. CDR3 coding DNA: TGTGCCGCGAGGGACAGGGGGTTAGAAAAACTGTTTTTT.

This chain joins TRBV5-1 and TRBJ2-1; TRBD2 matches 14 bases. The V segment lost 4 bases and the J segment 8 bases; nucleotides outside the gene matches: 5. There are 15 residues in the CDR3. Per germline, CDR1 SGHRS and CDR2 YFSETQ. The CDR3 spells CASSGTSGGFDEQFF. In DNA, the CDR3 is TGCGCCAGCAGCGGGACTAGCGGGGGTTTTGATGAGCAGTTCTTC.

This chain connects TRBV28 to TRBJ1-4; a possible D gene is TRBD1 (5 bases). This CDR3 contains 15 residues. Germline loops: CDR1 MDHEN, CDR2 SYDVKM. V shed 4 bases and J shed 3 bases, with 12 bases lying between them. Here the CDR3 DNA reads TGTGCCAGCAGTTCGGAGGGGAAGGCTAATGAAAAACTGTTTTTT. Its protein product is CASSSEGKANEKLFF.

This clonotype was recorded a few times. This rearrangement joins TRBV21-1 to TRBJ2-4; TRBD1, the table's D call, was not compared with the DNA. TRBV21-1 is a pseudogene locus. The CDR3 length is 13 residues. CDR3 DNA sequence: TGTGCCAGCAGCAGGGACAGGGAAAACATTCAGTACTTC. Translated: CASSRDRENIQYF.

This clonotype was found many times. The rearrangement links TRBV20-1 to TRBJ2-1, with no clear D. V gave up 5 bases and J gave up 3 bases, with 11 bases separating them. CDR3 length: 13 residues. The germline CDR1 and CDR2 sequences are DFQATT and SNEGSKA (reference sequence). The CDR3 region is CSAPRASYNEQFF. The CDR3 coding sequence is TGCAGTGCTCCTCGGGCCAGCTACAATGAGCAGTTCTTC.

The rearrangement uses TRBV7-3 and TRBJ2-3; 8 bases align to TRBD2. The J segment lost 4 bases and the V segment lost 5 bases, leaving 5 bases of the junction unmatched. Germline V gene sequence: CDR1 SGHTA, CDR2 FQGTGA. The CDR3 has 14 amino acids. CDR3 bases: TGTGCCAGCAGCCCGGGGGGGCCCGCAGATACGCAGTATTTT. The encoded protein is CASSPGGPADTQYF.

For this clonotype: One junction end does not reproduce the germline sequence, and a read error may be involved. The chain links TRBV29-1 to TRBJ2-5, with D perhaps assigned TRBD1 or TRBD2 (6 bases each). The J call is in doubt because the DNA end fits TRBJ2-1 better. Germline lookup yields CDR1 SQVTM and CDR2 ANQGSEA. The CDR3 contains 14 residues. Here the CDR3 reads CSVERGATNNGQFF. In nucleotides, the CDR3 is TGCAGCGTTGAAAGGGGGGCGACCAACAATGGGCAGTTCTTC.

V is TRBV19 and J is TRBJ2-2; the D is unclear. CDR1 LNHDA and CDR2 SQIVND come from the germline V gene (reference sequence). This CDR3 is 12 amino acids long. The germline V and J ends were trimmed by 6 bases and 7 bases, with 9 bases remaining between them. The CDR3 sequence is CASSSLGGELFF. The CDR3 bases are TGTGCCAGTAGCTCCCTTGGCGGGGAGCTGTTTTTT.

In this sample, this clonotype turned up a few times. The rearrangement links TRBV6-5 to TRBJ2-1; TRBD2 is a possible D gene (6 bases). The CDR3 is 13 residues long. Germline CDR1 MNHEY, CDR2 SVGAGI. V was clipped by 8 bases and J by 4 bases, with 12 bases between them. The CDR3 coding sequence is TGTGCCAGCTCGGGGGTACGGTACAATGAGCAGTTCTTC. This codes for CASSGVRYNEQFF.

The rearrangement joins TRBV10-3 to TRBJ2-5, with 9 nucleotides matching TRBD2. Germline assignment: CDR1 ENHRY and CDR2 SYGVKD. The CDR3 has 14 residues. Trimming took 10 bases from V and 5 from J; bases not matched to a gene: 11. CDR3: CATDPRGGGETQYF. The CDR3 DNA follows: TGTGCCACCGATCCGCGGGGGGGCGGGGAGACCCAGTACTTC.

This clonotype was seen a handful of times. The genes are TRBV7-7 and TRBJ2-5, with 9 bases fitting TRBD2. The CDR3 contains 14 residues. Germline V gene lookup returns CDR1 SSHAT and CDR2 FNYEAQ (reference sequence). The CDR3 protein is CASVAGGHQETQYF. CDR3 nucleotide sequence: TGTGCTAGCGTGGCGGGGGGGCACCAAGAGACCCAGTACTTC.

This rearrangement joins TRBV4-2 to TRBJ2-2; 10 bases fit TRBD2. The CDR3 length is 15 residues. Looked up from germline, CDR1 is LGHNA and CDR2 is YNFKEQ. J gave up 3 bases and V 3 bases, and 1 base lay outside the gene matches. CDR3 sequence reads: CASSHGTSDTGELFF. In nucleotides, the CDR3 is TGTGCCAGCAGCCATGGGACTAGCGACACCGGGGAGCTGTTTTTT.

This clonotype has a handful of counts. This chain links TRBV3-1 with TRBJ1-2; D is ambiguous. Germline V gene sequence: CDR1 LGHDT, CDR2 YNNKEL (reference sequence). V lost 4 bases and J lost 6, with 12 bases in between. The CDR3 contains 13 residues. CDR3 protein: CASSPLGQNGYTF. Written as DNA, the CDR3 is TGTGCCAGCAGCCCACTTGGGCAGAATGGCTACACCTTC.

To note about this clonotype: The germline gene is not matched at one end of the junction; a read error may be the cause. The chain links TRBV12-3 or TRBV12-4 to TRBJ2-3; D is undetermined. CDR3 size: 11 residues. In nucleotides, the CDR3 is TGTGCCAGCAGCACACAAGATGCGCAGTATTTT. It specifies CASSTQDAQYF.

This chain connects TRBV20-1 to TRBJ1-4, with D possibly matching TRBD1 (5 bases). Trimming removed 0 bases from V and 7 bases from J, with 12 bases in between. Germline V gene data show CDR1 as DFQATT and CDR2 as SNEGSKA (reference sequence). The CDR3 is 14 amino acids. CDR3 in amino acids: CSARDPREGEKLFF. Written as DNA, the CDR3 is TGCAGTGCTAGAGATCCCAGGGAGGGTGAAAAACTGTTTTTT.

J is TRBJ2-2 and V is TRBV12-3 or TRBV12-4; TRBD1 matches at 11 bases. CDR3 length equals 15 residues. V was pared by 8 bases and J by 6 bases, with 8 bases of the junction left unmatched. The chain's CDR3 is CASGAGTGGSGELFF. CDR3 DNA sequence: TGTGCCAGCGGTGCCGGGACAGGGGGATCCGGGGAGCTGTTTTTT.

This clonotype occurred many times. The J gene is TRBJ2-5, the V gene TRBV12-3 or TRBV12-4, with D perhaps TRBD1 or TRBD2 (5 bases each). The V end lost 7 bases, the J end lost 4 bases, and 13 bases lay between the germline ends. This CDR3 is built from 13 residues. CDR3 region: CASTLRGLETQYF. The CDR3 DNA reads as TGTGCCAGCACCCTGAGGGGCTTAGAGACCCAGTACTTC.

CDR3 sequence reads: CASSLGTAGQGHGYTF. CDR3 coding DNA: TGTGCCAGCAGCTTAGGGACGGCTGGGCAGGGGCATGGCTACACCTTC. The rearrangement uses TRBV2 and TRBJ1-2, with D possibly being TRBD1 (6 bases). V was pared by 6 bases and J by 6 bases, with 23 bases between. Germline V CDR1 and CDR2: SNHLY, FYNNEI. There are 16 residues in the CDR3. Drawing the rest from reference TRBV2 and TRBJ1-2, the complete variable domain is EPEVTQTPSHQVTQMGQEVILRCVPISNHLYFYWYRQILGQKVEFLVSFYNNEISEKSEIFDDQFSVERPDGSNFTLKIRSTKLEDSAMYFCASSLGTAGQGHGYTFGSGTRLTVV.

V usage is TRBV4-1 and J usage is TRBJ2-3; 7 bases map to TRBD2. The length of the CDR3 is 16 residues. The V segment lost 2 bases and the J segment 2 bases; nucleotides outside the gene matches: 7. Germline V lookup: CDR1 MGHRA, CDR2 YSYEKL. The CDR3 reads CASSQIQRGLTDTQYF. In nucleotides, the CDR3 is TGCGCCAGCAGCCAAATACAGCGGGGCCTCACAGATACGCAGTATTTT.

A few counts support this clonotype. The chain links TRBV12-5 to TRBJ1-2; the D is unclear. V dropped 3 bases and J dropped 8 bases, with 22 bases sitting between them. The CDR3 sequence is 16 residues long. Germline V CDR1 and CDR2: LGHNT, FRNRAP. CDR3: CASGLRRGSKGEGYTF. The DNA for the CDR3 is TGTGCTAGTGGTTTACGAAGAGGTTCGAAGGGAGAGGGCTACACCTTC.

This clonotype occurred many times. This rearrangement joins TRBV18 to TRBJ2-5; 8 nucleotides agree with TRBD2. The CDR3 spans 17 residues. Germline V lookup: CDR1 KGHSH, CDR2 LQKENI. The V gene end was trimmed by 3 bases and the J gene end by 1 base; junction bases not matched to a gene: 10. The CDR3 reads CASSPPSSGGLQETQYF. The DNA of the CDR3 is TGTGCCAGCTCACCCCCTAGCAGCGGGGGACTCCAAGAGACCCAGTACTTC.